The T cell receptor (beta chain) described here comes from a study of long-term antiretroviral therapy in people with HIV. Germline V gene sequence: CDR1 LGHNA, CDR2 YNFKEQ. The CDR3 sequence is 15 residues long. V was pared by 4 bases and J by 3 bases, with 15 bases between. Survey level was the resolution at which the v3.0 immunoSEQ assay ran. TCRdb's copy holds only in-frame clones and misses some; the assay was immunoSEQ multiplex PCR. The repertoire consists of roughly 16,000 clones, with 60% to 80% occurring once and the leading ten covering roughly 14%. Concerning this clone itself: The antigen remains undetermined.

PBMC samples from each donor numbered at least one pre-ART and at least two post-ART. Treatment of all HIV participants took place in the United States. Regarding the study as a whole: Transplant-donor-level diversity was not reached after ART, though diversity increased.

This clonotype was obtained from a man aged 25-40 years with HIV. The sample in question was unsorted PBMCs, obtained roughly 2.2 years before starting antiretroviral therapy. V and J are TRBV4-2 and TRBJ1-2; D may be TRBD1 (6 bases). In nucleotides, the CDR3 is TGTGCCAGCAGCCTGACAGGTCCAAGTGACTATGGCTACACCTTC. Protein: CASSLTGPSDYGYTF.